This T cell receptor (beta chain) was captured by sequencing in a study of shared clonotypes between healthy human individuals. Study background: Used for every donor were three CD4 naive, three CD4 memory, two CD8 naive and one CD8 memory plate.

Germline V CDR1 and CDR2: SGHRS, YFSETQ. This CDR3 is built from 15 residues. V lost 4 bases and J lost 1; bases outside the gene matches: 3. Whole-study findings and limits: Relative to memory subsets, naive subsets generally showed larger estimated richness. The expectation was that sequencing depth would affect clonotype sharing among donors.

How the authors handled the data: Filtering of immunoSEQ junctional sequences could not match full-length read filtering. Sequencing used immunoSEQ multiplex PCR; TCRdb keeps in-frame clones, though not all of them. Clone size and V and J calls were adopted from that table, with D and trimming inferred from the DNA. The sample records more than 1.2 million clones, about 98.5% being singletons. Of note for this clone: The antigen is undetermined. The identical CDR3 is also encoded by other nucleotide sequences in the sample.

The material sequenced was naive CD4+ T cells sorted from blood. Subset reported: CD45RA+ positively selected. This TCR derives from a man in his thirties or forties in good health. The rearrangement uses TRBV5-1 and TRBJ2-2, with 8 bases that match TRBD1. CDR3 residues: CASSPGTGNTGELFF. The CDR3 region has the DNA TGCGCCAGCAGCCCCGGGACAGGGAACACCGGGGAGCTGTTTTTT. Filled out from reference TRBV5-1 and TRBJ2-2, the complete variable domain reads KAGVTQTPRYLIKTRGQQVTLSCSPISGHRSVSWYQQTPGQGLQFLFEYFSETQRNKGNFPGRFSGRQFSNSRSEMNVSTLELGDSALYLCASSPGTGNTGELFFGEGSRLTVL.